The 5 T cell receptor beta chains presented below share a single source sample, sequenced in a study of shared clonotypes between healthy human individuals (TCRdb year 2020). Libraries were made using the immunoSEQ multiplex PCR assay. In its TCRdb copy, this immuneACCESS table keeps in-frame sequences only and misses some clones. Where compared with another copy, unresolved V genes explain less than half of these, and the others have no known cause. Across this sample there are over a million clones, with approximately 98% seen only once. Clones ranked in the top ten supply roughly 0.45% of the sample. Sequencing was carried out using naive CD4+ T cells sorted from blood. In the paper's terms, the cell subset or site label means: CD45RA+ positively selected. The receptors were sampled from a man aged 30 to 45 in good health.

Notes on this clone: Additional DNA sequences in this sample encode the identical CDR3. The CDR3 is CASSLDGGANYGYTF. In DNA, the CDR3 is TGTGCCAGCAGCTTGGATGGCGGAGCTAACTATGGCTACACCTTC. This chain joins TRBV5-4 and TRBJ1-2; D remains unclear. Trimming removed 0 bases from V and 0 bases from J, with 9 bases in between. Germline lookup yields CDR1 SGHNT and CDR2 YYREEE (reference sequence). This CDR3 contains 15 residues.

This chain links TRBV6-5 with TRBJ1-5; D not resolved. The germline V and J ends were trimmed by 2 bases and 6 bases, with 8 bases remaining between them. Germline values: CDR1 MNHEY, CDR2 SVGAGI. CDR3 size: 13 residues. The CDR3 reads CASSYREGQPQHF. CDR3 DNA sequence: TGTGCCAGCAGTTACAGGGAGGGTCAGCCCCAGCATTTT.

This chain connects TRBV10-3 to TRBJ2-2, with no clear D. Germline CDR1 and CDR2: ENHRY and SYGVKD. V was cut by 2 bases and J by 0 bases, with 7 bases left in between. This CDR3 has 15 residues. The CDR3 is CAISEERPNTGELFF. CDR3 bases: TGTGCCATCAGTGAGGAGCGCCCGAACACCGGGGAGCTGTTTTTT.

The chain combines TRBV28 with TRBJ1-2; 11 nucleotides align to TRBD1. The CDR3 spans 15 residues. Germline assignment: CDR1 MDHEN and CDR2 SYDVKM. V was pared by 1 base and J by 6 bases, with 4 bases of the junction left unmatched. CDR3 loop: CASSLLGQGVHGYTF. CDR3 DNA sequence: TGTGCCAGCAGTTTATTGGGACAGGGGGTACATGGCTACACCTTC.

V is TRBV6-1 and J is TRBJ1-1, with a weak D call TRBD1 (5 bases). Germline assignment: CDR1 MNHNS and CDR2 SASEGT. The V end lost 7 bases, the J end lost 6 bases, and 15 bases lay between the germline ends. The CDR3 is made up of 13 amino acids. CDR3 residues: CASKSQGFPEAFF. The DNA for the CDR3 is TGTGCCAGCAAATCTCAGGGATTCCCTGAAGCTTTCTTT.